This T cell receptor beta chain was observed in a study of blood T cell repertoires in COVID-19. Looking at the study overall: Samples came from the United States, Italy and Spain, spanning acute and convalescent COVID-19. Sample material is recorded as cDNA or gDNA derived from T cells, B-cell-depleted T cells, or PBMCs.

Recruited during active infection, patients (from Seattle) were subsequently followed longitudinally. As processed by the authors: Estimation of nucleated cell counts relied on the amplification of reference gene primers. The table came from immunoSEQ multiplex PCR; TCRdb's copy has only in-frame clones and leaves some out. V, J and clone size derive from that table, while D and trimming were established from the DNA sequence. The table records almost 95,000 clones, around nine tenths of them present only once. V shed 0 bases and J shed 1 base, with 6 bases lying between them. CDR1 and CDR2 (germline): MNHEY, SVGAGI. The CDR3 contains 14 residues.

This sequence originates from a woman aged 60 to 75 with COVID-19, enrolled during active disease. Specimen: peripheral blood. The chain carries TRBV6-5 and TRBJ1-1; D unclear. The CDR3 region is CASSYSAGNTEAFF. CDR3 sequence (DNA): TGTGCCAGCAGTTACTCCGCAGGGAACACTGAAGCTTTCTTT.